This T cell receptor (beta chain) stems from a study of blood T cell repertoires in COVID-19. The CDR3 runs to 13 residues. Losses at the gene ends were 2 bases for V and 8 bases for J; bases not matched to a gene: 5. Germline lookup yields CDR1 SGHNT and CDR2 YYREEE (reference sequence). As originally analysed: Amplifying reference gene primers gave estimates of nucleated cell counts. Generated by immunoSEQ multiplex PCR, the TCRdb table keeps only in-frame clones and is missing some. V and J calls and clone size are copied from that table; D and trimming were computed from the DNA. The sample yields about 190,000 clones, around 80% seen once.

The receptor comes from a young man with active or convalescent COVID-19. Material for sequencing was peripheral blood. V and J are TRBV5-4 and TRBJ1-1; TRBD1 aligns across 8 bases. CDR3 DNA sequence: TGTGCCAGCAGCTTAGTCCAGGGGGCCGAAGCTTTCTTT. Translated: CASSLVQGAEAFF.